The entry below describes one TCR beta chain. Its antigen is unknown. The method was immunoSEQ multiplex PCR; TCRdb's version includes in-frame clones alone and lacks a portion of them. The data contain some 45,000 clones, about 80% of them singletons. This CDR3 contains 14 residues. CDR1 and CDR2 from the germline V gene are MNHEY and SVGAGI. Trimming removed 7 bases from V and 3 bases from J; junction bases left unmatched: 8. This specimen belongs to a study of Ad26.COV2.S vaccination and SARS-CoV-2 variants. Study-wide results and limits: Estimates derived from TCR breadth and depth analyses may have underestimated total T cell responses. The authors reported substantial breadth in spike-specific CD8+ and CD4+ T cell responses after vaccination. Individuals receiving vaccine had higher spike-specific TCR breadth than placebo recipients did.

This chain links TRBV6-5 with TRBJ1-1, with TRBD1 matching 7 bases. The clonotype was recovered from a human donor who had recovered from COVID-19. The sequencing used peripheral blood, collected after recovery from COVID-19. CDR3 sequence: CASKKWQGDTEAFF. The CDR3 DNA sequence: TGTGCCAGCAAAAAGTGGCAGGGGGACACTGAAGCTTTCTTT.